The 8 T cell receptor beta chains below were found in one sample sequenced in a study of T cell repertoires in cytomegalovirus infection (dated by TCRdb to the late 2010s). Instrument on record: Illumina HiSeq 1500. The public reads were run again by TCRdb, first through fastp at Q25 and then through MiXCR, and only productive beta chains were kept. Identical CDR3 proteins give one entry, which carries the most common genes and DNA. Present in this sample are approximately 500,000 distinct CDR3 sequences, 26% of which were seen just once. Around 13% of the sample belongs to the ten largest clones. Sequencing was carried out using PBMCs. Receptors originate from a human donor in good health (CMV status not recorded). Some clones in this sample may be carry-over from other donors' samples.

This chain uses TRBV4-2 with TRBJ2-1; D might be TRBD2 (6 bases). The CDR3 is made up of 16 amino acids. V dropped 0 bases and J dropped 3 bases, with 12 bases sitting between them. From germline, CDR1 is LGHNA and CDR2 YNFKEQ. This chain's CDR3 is CASSQDPGAFYNEQFF. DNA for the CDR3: TGTGCCAGCAGCCAAGATCCGGGAGCTTTCTACAATGAGCAGTTCTTC.

The CDR3 coding sequence is TGCGCCAGCAGCCAAGAGAGCGGGAGCGGCAATGAGCAGTTCTTC. Amino acid sequence: CASSQESGSGNEQFF. V and J are TRBV4-3 and TRBJ2-1; 8 bases line up with TRBD2. CDR1 and CDR2 from the germline V gene are LGHNA and YSLEER. The CDR3 loop spans 15 amino acids. Losses at the gene ends were 0 bases for V and 6 bases for J; bases not matched to a gene: 4.

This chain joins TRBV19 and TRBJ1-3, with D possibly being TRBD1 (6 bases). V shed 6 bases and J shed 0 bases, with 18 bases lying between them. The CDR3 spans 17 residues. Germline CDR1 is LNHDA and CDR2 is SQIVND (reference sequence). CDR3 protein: CASRVWTGDISGNTIYF. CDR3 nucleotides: TGTGCCAGTAGGGTCTGGACGGGGGACATCTCTGGAAACACCATATATTTT.

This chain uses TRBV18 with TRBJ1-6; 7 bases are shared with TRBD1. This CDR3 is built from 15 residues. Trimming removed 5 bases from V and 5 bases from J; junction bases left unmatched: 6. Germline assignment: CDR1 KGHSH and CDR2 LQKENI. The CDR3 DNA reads TGTGCCAGCTCAGTACAGGGGTCTCATAATTCACCCCTCCACTTT. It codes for CASSVQGSHNSPLHF.

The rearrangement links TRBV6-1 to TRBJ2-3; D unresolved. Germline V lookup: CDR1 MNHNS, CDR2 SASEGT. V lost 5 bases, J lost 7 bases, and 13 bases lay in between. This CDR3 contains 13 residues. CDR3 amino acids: CASSHGPLYTQYF. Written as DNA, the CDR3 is TGTGCCAGCAGTCACGGGCCCCTCTATACGCAGTATTTT.

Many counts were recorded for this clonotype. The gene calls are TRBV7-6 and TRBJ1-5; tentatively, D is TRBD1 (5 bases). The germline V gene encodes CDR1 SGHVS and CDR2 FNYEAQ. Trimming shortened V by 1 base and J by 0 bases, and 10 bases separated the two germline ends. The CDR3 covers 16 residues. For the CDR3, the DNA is TGTGCCAGCAGCTTAGGGGGACTCTTTAGCAATCAGCCCCAGCATTTT. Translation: CASSLGGLFSNQPQHF.

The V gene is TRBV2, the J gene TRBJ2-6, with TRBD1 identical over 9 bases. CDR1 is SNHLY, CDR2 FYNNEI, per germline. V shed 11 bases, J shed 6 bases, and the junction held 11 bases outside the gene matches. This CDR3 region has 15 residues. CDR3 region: CAGLPGQGEANVLTF. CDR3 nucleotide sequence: TGTGCCGGACTCCCGGGACAGGGTGAGGCCAACGTCCTGACTTTC. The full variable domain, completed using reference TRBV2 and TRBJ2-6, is EPEVTQTPSHQVTQMGQEVILRCVPISNHLYFYWYRQILGQKVEFLVSFYNNEISEKSEIFDDQFSVERPDGSNFTLKIRSTKLEDSAMYFCAGLPGQGEANVLTFGAGSRLTVL.

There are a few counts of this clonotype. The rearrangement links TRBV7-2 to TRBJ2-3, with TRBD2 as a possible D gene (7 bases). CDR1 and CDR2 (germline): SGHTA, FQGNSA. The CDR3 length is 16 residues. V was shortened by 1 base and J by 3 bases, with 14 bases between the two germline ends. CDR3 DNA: TGTGCCAGCAGCTTAGGGGCGGGGGCCAGAACAGATACGCAGTATTTT. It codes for CASSLGAGARTDTQYF.